The 18 T cell receptor beta chains in this list originate from one sample, sequenced in a study of yellow fever vaccine responses in identical twins. MiXCR was run by TCRdb on the RT-PCR reads, yielding one entry per CDR3 protein. The table records 9,500 to 11,000 distinct CDR3 sequences, 77% of them present only once. The sequencing here drew on T cells from blood (PBMCs), unsorted or a sorted subset (not recorded which), taken before or after yellow fever vaccination (not recorded which). Receptor source: a woman under 30 who received the yellow fever vaccine.

J is TRBJ2-1 and V is TRBV11-3, with 11 bases matching TRBD2. Germline V CDR1 and CDR2: SGHNT, YENEEA. The CDR3 loop spans 15 amino acids. V was pared by 5 bases and J by 4 bases, with 4 bases of the junction left unmatched. The CDR3 spells CASSPGLAVYNEQFF. The DNA of the CDR3 is TGTGCCAGCAGCCCGGGACTAGCGGTTTACAATGAGCAGTTCTTC. Filled out from reference TRBV11-3 and TRBJ2-1, the complete variable domain reads EAGVVQSPRYKIIEKKQPVAFWCNPISGHNTLYWYLQNLGQGPELLIRYENEEAVDDSQLPKDRFSAERLKGVDSTLKIQPAELGDSAVYLCASSPGLAVYNEQFFGPGTRLTVL.

Only a few counts were recorded for this clonotype. The chain employs TRBV2 and TRBJ2-3; the match to TRBD2 covers 9 bases. The CDR3 sequence is 16 residues long. CDR1 and CDR2 from the germline V gene are SNHLY and FYNNEI. Trimming removed 4 bases from V and 4 bases from J; junction bases left unmatched: 9. DNA of the CDR3: TGTGCCAGCAGTGGGGGTAGCGGGAGTCAGGCAGATACGCAGTATTTT. Translating gives CASSGGSGSQADTQYF.

The V and J genes are TRBV5-1 and TRBJ2-2, with D perhaps being TRBD1 or TRBD2 (5 bases each). V shed 4 bases and J shed 2 bases, with 12 bases lying between them. CDR1 and CDR2 from the germline V gene are SGHRS and YFSETQ. This CDR3 is 15 amino acids long. The CDR3 spells CASSIWDPNTGELFF. In DNA form, the CDR3 reads TGCGCCAGCAGCATCTGGGACCCCAACACCGGGGAGCTGTTTTTT. The whole variable domain, remainder taken from reference TRBV5-1 and TRBJ2-2, is KAGVTQTPRYLIKTRGQQVTLSCSPISGHRSVSWYQQTPGQGLQFLFEYFSETQRNKGNFPGRFSGRQFSNSRSEMNVSTLELGDSALYLCASSIWDPNTGELFFGEGSRLTVL.

A few counts support this clonotype. V and J are TRBV6-1 and TRBJ2-1, with 9 bases that match TRBD2. CDR3 length: 15 residues. Per the germline V gene, CDR1 is MNHNS and CDR2 is SASEGT. V gave up 3 bases and J gave up 4 bases; unmatched junction bases: 4. The CDR3 bases are TGTGCCAGCAGTGATGCTAGCGGGGATTACAATGAGCAGTTCTTC. Protein: CASSDASGDYNEQFF.

The V and J genes are TRBV7-9 and TRBJ2-3; 9 positions agree with TRBD1. The trim removed 3 bases at V and 5 bases at J, leaving 15 bases unmatched. CDR1 is SEHNR, CDR2 FQNEAQ, per germline (reference sequence). This CDR3 is built from 18 residues. CDR3 DNA sequence: TGTGCCAGCAGCTTTCCCTCCGACAGGGGGGATGAACGAGATACGCAGTATTTT. This encodes CASSFPSDRGDERDTQYF.

The chain couples TRBV29-1 to TRBJ2-7; D might be TRBD1 (6 bases). Trimming removed 0 bases from V and 6 bases from J, with 18 bases in between. The CDR3 sequence is 15 residues long. CDR1 SQVTM and CDR2 ANQGSEA come from the germline V gene. The chain's CDR3 is CSVEDQTGPNFEQYF. The CDR3 DNA reads as TGCAGCGTTGAAGATCAAACAGGGCCAAATTTCGAGCAGTACTTC.

The chain employs TRBV7-9 and TRBJ2-7; 8 bases are shared with TRBD1. CDR3 size: 14 residues. V lost 7 bases and J lost 2; bases outside the gene matches: 7. Germline V gene sequence: CDR1 SEHNR, CDR2 FQNEAQ (reference sequence). The CDR3 reads CASNEIQGAYEQYF. Here the CDR3 DNA reads TGTGCCAGCAACGAAATACAGGGGGCCTACGAGCAGTACTTC.

This chain joins TRBV4-1 and TRBJ1-6; 9 bases match TRBD1. Germline V gene data show CDR1 as MGHRA and CDR2 as YSYEKL. The V and J ends lost 4 bases and 7 bases, in that order; junction bases with no gene match: 8. This CDR3 contains 16 residues. The CDR3 loop is CASSLRTGVENSPLHF. Written as DNA, the CDR3 is TGCGCCAGCAGCCTTCGGACAGGGGTGGAAAATTCACCCCTCCACTTT.

This sequence joins TRBV7-6 and TRBJ1-2; TRBD1 is a possible D gene (6 bases). The germline gives CDR1 SGHVS, CDR2 FNYEAQ. V was pared by 8 bases and J by 8 bases, with 18 bases between. The CDR3 contains 13 residues. The CDR3 reads CASCAGQLWGYTF. The CDR3 nucleotides are TGTGCCAGCTGCGCCGGACAGCTGTGGGGCTACACCTTC.

The rearrangement uses TRBV9 and TRBJ2-5, with D unresolved. The CDR3 runs 13 residues. Trimming took 4 bases from V and 5 from J, leaving 12 bases between them. From germline, CDR1 is SGDLS and CDR2 YYNGEE. The CDR3 loop is CASSPLSGETQYF. CDR3 nucleotides: TGTGCCAGCAGCCCGCTTTCTGGTGAGACCCAGTACTTC.

By sample share, this clonotype is large. V gene TRBV12-3 or TRBV12-4 combines with J gene TRBJ1-5, with D tentatively TRBD1 (5 bases). Deletions cut 5 bases from V and 1 base from J, with 6 bases between. The CDR3 consists of 13 residues. This chain's CDR3 is CASSRDSNQPQHF. CDR3 nucleotide sequence: TGTGCCAGCAGTCGGGACAGCAATCAGCCCCAGCATTTT.

V usage is TRBV7-7 and J usage is TRBJ1-3; no definite D call. This CDR3 contains 14 residues. V dropped 4 bases and J dropped 0 bases, with 7 bases sitting between them. Germline loops: CDR1 SSHAT, CDR2 FNYEAQ (reference sequence). The CDR3 DNA is TGTGCCAGCAGCTCCGACGTCTCTGGAAACACCATATATTTT. Protein product: CASSSDVSGNTIYF.

This clonotype was seen a few times. This chain connects TRBV4-1 to TRBJ2-7; D remains ambiguous. Germline CDR1 MGHRA, CDR2 YSYEKL. This CDR3 has 15 amino acids. V shed 1 base and J shed 3 bases, with 13 bases lying between them. DNA of the CDR3: TGCGCCAGCAGCCAAGCCTGGACGGCCGACTACGAGCAGTACGTC. Its translation is CASSQAWTADYEQYV.

The rearrangement uses TRBV27 and TRBJ2-3; TRBD2 matches at 11 bases. Germline V gene sequence: CDR1 MNHEY, CDR2 SMNVEV (reference sequence). This CDR3 has 16 amino acids. Trimming took 0 bases from V and 6 from J; bases not matched to a gene: 5. For the CDR3, the DNA is TGTGCCAGCAGTTTATCGGGGACTAGCGGCTCGGATACGCAGTATTTT. Encoded protein: CASSLSGTSGSDTQYF.

Here the CDR3 reads CASSQGLGSGEQFF. CDR3 nucleotide sequence: TGTGCCAGCAGCCAGGGTCTGGGTTCGGGTGAGCAGTTCTTC. The chain combines TRBV5-5 with TRBJ2-1, with TRBD1 as a possible D gene (5 bases). The CDR3 totals 14 residues. CDR1 and CDR2 (germline): SGHKS, YYEKEE (reference sequence). V was pared by 4 bases and J by 9 bases, with 17 bases between. Full variable domain (remainder filled in from reference TRBV5-5 and TRBJ2-1): DAGVTQSPTHLIKTRGQQVTLRCSPISGHKSVSWYQQVLGQGPQFIFQYYEKEERGRGNFPDRFSARQFPNYSSELNVNALLLGDSALYLCASSQGLGSGEQFFGPGTRLTVL.

V usage is TRBV2 and J usage is TRBJ2-3; 16 bases line up with TRBD2. Germline values: CDR1 SNHLY, CDR2 FYNNEI. CDR3 size: 17 residues. J was trimmed by 2 bases and V by 6 bases; bases with no gene match: 5. CDR3 in DNA: TGTGCCAGCAGACCGGGGACTAGCGGGAGGGCCACAGATACGCAGTATTTT. It encodes CASRPGTSGRATDTQYF.

The chain links TRBV12-5 to TRBJ2-5; D not resolved. The germline gives CDR1 LGHNT, CDR2 FRNRAP. The length of the CDR3 is 11 residues. The ends were cut back, 7 bases at V and 3 bases at J, with 6 bases in the middle. Here the CDR3 DNA reads TGTGCTAGTGCTTGGAAAGAGACCCAGTACTTC. This translates into CASAWKETQYF.

This clonotype has only one observation. The chain uses TRBV10-3 and TRBJ2-7; 11 bases line up with TRBD1. The CDR3 has 14 amino acids. Germline trimming cut 6 bases from V and 2 bases from J; bases unmatched to any gene: 3. In germline, CDR1 is ENHRY, CDR2 SYGVKD. Here the CDR3 DNA reads TGTGCCATCAGCCCGGGACAGGGGGCCTACGAGCAGTACTTC. Translation gives CAISPGQGAYEQYF.